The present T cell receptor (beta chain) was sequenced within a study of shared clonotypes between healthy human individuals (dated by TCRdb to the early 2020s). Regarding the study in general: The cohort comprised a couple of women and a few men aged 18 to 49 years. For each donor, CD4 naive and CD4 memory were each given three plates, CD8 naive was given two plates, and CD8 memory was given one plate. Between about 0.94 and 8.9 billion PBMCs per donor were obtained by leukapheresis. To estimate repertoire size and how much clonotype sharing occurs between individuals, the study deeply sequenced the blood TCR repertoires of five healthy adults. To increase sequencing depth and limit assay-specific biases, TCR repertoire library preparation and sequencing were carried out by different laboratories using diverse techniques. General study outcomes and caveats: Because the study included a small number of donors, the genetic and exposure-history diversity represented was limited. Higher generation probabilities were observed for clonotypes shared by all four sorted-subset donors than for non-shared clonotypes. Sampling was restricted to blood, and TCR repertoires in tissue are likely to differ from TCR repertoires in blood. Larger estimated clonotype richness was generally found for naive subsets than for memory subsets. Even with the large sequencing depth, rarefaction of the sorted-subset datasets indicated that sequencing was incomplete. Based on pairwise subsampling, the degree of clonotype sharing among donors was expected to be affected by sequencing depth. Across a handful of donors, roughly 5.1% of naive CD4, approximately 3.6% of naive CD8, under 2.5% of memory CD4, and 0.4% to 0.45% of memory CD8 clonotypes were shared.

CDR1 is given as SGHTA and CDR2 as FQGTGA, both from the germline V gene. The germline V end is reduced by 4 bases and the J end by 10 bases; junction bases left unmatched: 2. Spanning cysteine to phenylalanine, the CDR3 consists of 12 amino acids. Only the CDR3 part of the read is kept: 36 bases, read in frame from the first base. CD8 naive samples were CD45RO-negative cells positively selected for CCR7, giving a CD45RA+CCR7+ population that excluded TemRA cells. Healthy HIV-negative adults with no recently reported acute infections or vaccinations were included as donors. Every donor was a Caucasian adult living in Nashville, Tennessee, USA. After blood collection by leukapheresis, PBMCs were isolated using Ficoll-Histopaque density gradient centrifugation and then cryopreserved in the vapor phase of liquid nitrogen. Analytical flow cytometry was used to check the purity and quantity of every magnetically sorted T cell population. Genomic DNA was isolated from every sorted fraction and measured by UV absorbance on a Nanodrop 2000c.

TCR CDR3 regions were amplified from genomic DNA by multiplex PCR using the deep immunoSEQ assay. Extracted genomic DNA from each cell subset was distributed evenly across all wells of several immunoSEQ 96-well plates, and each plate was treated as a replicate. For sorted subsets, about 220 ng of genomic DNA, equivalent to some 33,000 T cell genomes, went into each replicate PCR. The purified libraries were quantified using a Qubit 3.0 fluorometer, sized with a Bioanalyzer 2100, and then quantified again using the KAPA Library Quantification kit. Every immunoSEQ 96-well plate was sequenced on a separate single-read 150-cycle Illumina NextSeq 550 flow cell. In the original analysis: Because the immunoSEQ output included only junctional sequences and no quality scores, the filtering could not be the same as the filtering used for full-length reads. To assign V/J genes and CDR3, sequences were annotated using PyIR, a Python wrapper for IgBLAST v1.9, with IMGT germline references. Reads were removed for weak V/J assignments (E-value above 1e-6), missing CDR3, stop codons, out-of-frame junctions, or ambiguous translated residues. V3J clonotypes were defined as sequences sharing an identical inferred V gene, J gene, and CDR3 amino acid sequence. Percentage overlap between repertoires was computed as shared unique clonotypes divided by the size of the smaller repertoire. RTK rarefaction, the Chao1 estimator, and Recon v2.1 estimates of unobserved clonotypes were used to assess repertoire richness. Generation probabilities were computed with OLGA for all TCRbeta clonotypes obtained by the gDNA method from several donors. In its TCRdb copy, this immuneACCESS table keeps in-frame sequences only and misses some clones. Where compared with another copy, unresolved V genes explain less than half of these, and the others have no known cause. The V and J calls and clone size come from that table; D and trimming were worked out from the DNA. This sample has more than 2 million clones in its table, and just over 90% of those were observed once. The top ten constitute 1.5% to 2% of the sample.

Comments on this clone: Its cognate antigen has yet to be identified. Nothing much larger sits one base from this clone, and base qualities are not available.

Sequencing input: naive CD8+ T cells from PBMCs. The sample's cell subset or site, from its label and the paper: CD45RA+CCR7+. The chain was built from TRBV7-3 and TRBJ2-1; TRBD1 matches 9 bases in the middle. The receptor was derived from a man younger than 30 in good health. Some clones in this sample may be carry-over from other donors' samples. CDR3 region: CASSYTGGEQFF. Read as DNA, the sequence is TGTGCCAGCAGCTACACAGGGGGCGAGCAGTTCTTC.